This is a list of T cell receptor beta chains from one sample in a study of blood T cell repertoires in COVID-19. Clones were read by immunoSEQ multiplex PCR, and TCRdb kept only the in-frame ones, dropping some. The sample holds fewer than 250,000 clones; around 86% are singletons and the top ten take 3%. The source material was peripheral blood. Every receptor here comes from a man aged 60-69 years with acute or convalescent COVID-19. CDR3s include the opening cysteine and the closing phenylalanine or tryptophan. The order of the fields is V gene, J gene, D gene, clone size, CDR3 protein, CDR3 DNA. The D gene is left open where the match is weak. Clone size appears in some rows only: once, few, many, or a class for an expanded clone.

>TRBV9|TRBJ1-1|TRBD1|-
CASSGGLRQGAWGTEAFF
TGTGCCAGCAGCGGGGGTCTGAGGCAGGGGGCTTGGGGCACTGAAGCTTTCTTT
>TRBV5-1|TRBJ1-1|TRBD1|few
CASSYGQGSTEAFF
TGCGCCAGCAGCTACGGACAGGGTAGCACTGAAGCTTTCTTT
>TRBV5-1|TRBJ1-2|-|-
CASSLGQPNYGYTF
TGCGCCAGCAGCCTTGGACAGCCCAACTATGGCTACACCTTC
>TRBV5-1|TRBJ2-3|-|-
CASSLGLATGDTQYF
TGCGCCAGCAGCTTGGGTCTAGCGACGGGAGATACGCAGTATTTT
>TRBV7-2|TRBJ2-5|TRBD2|-
CASSLVDSGPQETQYF
TGTGCCAGCAGCTTAGTGGATAGCGGGCCCCAAGAGACCCAGTACTTC
>TRBV2|TRBJ1-1|TRBD1|-
CASGRSQGESTEAFF
TGTGCCAGTGGCAGGTCACAGGGGGAGAGCACTGAAGCTTTCTTT
>TRBV2|TRBJ1-5|-|few
CASAKQMSDNQPQHF
TGTGCCAGCGCGAAACAGATGTCTGACAATCAGCCCCAGCATTTT
>TRBV5-1|TRBJ1-1|-|-
CASSSGRTEAFF
TGCGCCAGCAGCTCAGGCAGGACTGAAGCTTTCTTT
>TRBV10-3|TRBJ2-3|TRBD2|-
CAISGAGGSTDTQYF
TGTGCCATCAGTGGAGCGGGGGGAAGCACAGATACGCAGTATTTT
>TRBV6-5|TRBJ2-7|-|once
CASSPNGGASYEQYF
TGTGCCAGCAGTCCGAATGGGGGCGCCTCCTACGAGCAGTACTTC
>TRBV6-4|TRBJ1-2|TRBD1|-
CASSDSTGIYGYTF
TGTGCCAGCAGTGACTCGACAGGGATCTATGGCTACACCTTC
>TRBV10-3|TRBJ1-6|-|-
CAISESTGLNSPLHF
TGTGCCATCAGTGAGTCGACAGGACTTAATTCACCCCTCCACTTT
>TRBV25-1|TRBJ1-6|TRBD1|-
CASSEAGGRSSPLHF
TGTGCCAGCAGTGAGGCAGGGGGCCGGAGTTCACCCCTCCACTTT
>TRBV27|TRBJ1-6|TRBD1|-
CASSFGGQGINSPLHF
TGTGCCAGCAGTTTCGGGGGACAGGGGATTAATTCACCCCTCCACTTT
>TRBV4-1|TRBJ2-1|TRBD1|once
CASSHDGQGAYNEQFF
TGCGCCAGCAGCCATGACGGACAGGGGGCCTACAATGAGCAGTTCTTC
>TRBV6-5|TRBJ2-1|TRBD2|-
CASSSQRGLYNEQFF
TGTGCCAGCAGTTCCCAGCGGGGGCTCTACAATGAGCAGTTCTTC
>TRBV7-9|TRBJ2-7|TRBD1|-
CASSSQTGVLSYEQYF
TGTGCCAGCAGCTCCCAGACAGGGGTGCTCTCCTACGAGCAGTACTTC
>TRBV6-1|TRBJ1-5|TRBD1|-
CASSEGVGGDQPQHF
TGTGCCAGCAGTGAAGGTGTAGGGGGCGATCAGCCCCAGCATTTT
>TRBV19|TRBJ1-4|-|-
CASSYRLATNEKLFF
TGTGCCAGTAGTTACCGATTAGCAACTAATGAAAAACTGTTTTTT
>TRBV7-9|TRBJ2-1|TRBD1|-
CASSKGQGRLEQFF
TGTGCCAGCAGCAAAGGACAGGGGAGGCTTGAGCAGTTCTTC
>TRBV3-1/TRBV3-2|TRBJ2-3|TRBD2|-
CASSDRLAGGPSTDTQYF
TGTGCCAGCAGCGATCGACTAGCGGGGGGGCCTAGCACAGATACGCAGTATTTT
>TRBV5-4|TRBJ1-2|TRBD1|once
CASSEGTDHLYGYTF
TGTGCCAGCAGCGAGGGGACAGATCACTTATATGGCTACACCTTC
>TRBV18|TRBJ1-1|TRBD1|once
CASSPKDRGATEAFF
TGTGCCAGCTCACCAAAGGACAGGGGGGCCACTGAAGCTTTCTTT
>TRBV6-1|TRBJ2-7|-|-
CASSDGGSGQYF
TGTGCCAGCAGTGATGGGGGGAGTGGGCAGTACTTC